This T cell receptor (beta chain) emerged from a study of beta chain features in type 1 diabetes. Study-level points and caveats: Comparison showed that naive, central memory and Treg TCRB repertoires appeared more similar among patients than among healthy donors.

In regard to this clone: Its target is not known.

Expressed TCRB transcripts were sequenced because the isolated RNA had all been reverse transcribed beforehand. Approximately 3.7 million reads per sample on average were obtained from naive, central memory and regulatory T cell samples. The assay was immunoSEQ multiplex PCR, and TCRdb's table has in-frame clones only and misses some. The table includes 860,000 or so clones, about 17% detected once. V was pared by 5 bases and J by 2 bases, with 6 bases between. The length of the CDR3 is 12 residues. Germline CDR1 and CDR2: MDHEN and SYDVKM. Donors contributed one heparinised blood draw apiece, averaging about 110 mL. CD4+ naive, central memory, regulatory and stem cell-like memory cells were sorted via CD45RO/CCR7/CD25/CD127/CD95/CD27.

The sequence came from a woman aged 18-29 years in good health. The material sequenced was naive CD4+ T cells from blood. The J gene is TRBJ1-2, the V gene TRBV28; D unresolved. This CDR3 is CASSLLNYGYTF. In DNA, the CDR3 is TGTGCCAGCAGTCTACTAAACTATGGCTACACCTTC.